The 28 T cell receptor beta chains below come from one sample, sequenced in a study of blood T cell repertoires in COVID-19. TCRdb's copy holds only in-frame clones and misses some; the assay was immunoSEQ multiplex PCR. This table holds 130,000 or so clones, 75% to 90% found once. Specimen: peripheral blood. The receptors were sampled from a man aged 55 to 70 with COVID-19, enrolled during active disease.

The chain has TRBV19 and TRBJ1-1; 7 bases are shared with TRBD1. Germline CDR1 LNHDA, CDR2 SQIVND (reference sequence). V trimming: 3 bases; J trimming: 6 bases; junction bases outside the gene matches: 1. The CDR3 sequence is 12 residues long. In DNA form, the CDR3 reads TGTGCCAGTAGTATTCAGGGGGCTGAAGCTTTCTTT. It encodes CASSIQGAEAFF.

In its sample, this clone was seen a few times. The V and J genes are TRBV19 and TRBJ1-6; D uncertain. CDR3 length: 15 residues. Deletions cut 5 bases from V and 9 bases from J, with 17 bases between. Germline CDR1 LNHDA, CDR2 SQIVND (reference sequence). The chain's CDR3 is CASSRRGERSSPLHF. As DNA, the CDR3 is TGTGCCAGTAGTCGACGTGGGGAGAGGAGTTCACCCCTCCACTTT.

The CDR3, as DNA: TGCGCCAGCAGCTCAGGACAGTCTAATTCACCCCTCCACTTT. Its protein is CASSSGQSNSPLHF. This chain links TRBV5-1 with TRBJ1-6; possible D gene TRBD1, 6 bases. V shed 3 bases and J shed 6 bases, with 10 bases lying between them. The germline V gene has CDR1 SGHRS and CDR2 YFSETQ. The CDR3 has 14 amino acids.

This chain joins TRBV7-2 and TRBJ2-3; TRBD2 agrees at 9 bases. J gave up 0 bases and V 4 bases, and 5 bases lay outside the gene matches. CDR3 length equals 16 residues. Germline CDR1 SGHTA, CDR2 FQGNSA. CDR3 in amino acids: CASSYPGTSSTDTQYF. CDR3 DNA sequence: TGTGCCAGCAGCTATCCCGGGACTAGCAGCACAGATACGCAGTATTTT. The full variable domain, completed using reference TRBV7-2 and TRBJ2-3, is GAGVSQSPSNKVTEKGKDVELRCDPISGHTALYWYRQSLGQGLEFLIYFQGNSAPDKSGLPSDRFSAERTGGSVSTLTIQRTQQEDSAVYLCASSYPGTSSTDTQYFGPGTRLTVL.

The genes are TRBV7-9 and TRBJ1-1; tentatively, D is TRBD1 (5 bases). With 7 bases removed from V and 0 bases from J, the gap between germline ends came to 18 bases. Germline V gene sequence: CDR1 SEHNR, CDR2 FQNEAQ (reference sequence). The CDR3 length is 16 residues. The CDR3 loop reads CASTPEGRGVNTEAFF. CDR3 nucleotide sequence: TGTGCCAGCACCCCTGAAGGAAGGGGCGTGAACACTGAAGCTTTCTTT.

This chain connects TRBV5-5 to TRBJ2-5, with 7 bases fitting TRBD1. V gave up 3 bases and J gave up 4 bases; unmatched junction bases: 9. Germline lookup yields CDR1 SGHKS and CDR2 YYEKEE (reference sequence). This CDR3 comprises 15 residues. The CDR3 region has the DNA TGTGCCAGCAGCTCTCCGGGGCGACAGGGAGAGACCCAGTACTTC. Translating gives CASSSPGRQGETQYF.

The CDR3 region is CASSQLSQADTQYF. The CDR3 DNA sequence: TGTGCCAGCAGCCAGCTGAGTCAGGCAGATACGCAGTATTTT. The rearrangement joins TRBV3-1 (or the pseudogene TRBV3-2) to TRBJ2-3; the D is unclear. With 3 bases removed from V and 4 bases from J, the gap between germline ends came to 11 bases. The CDR3 runs to 14 residues. CDR1 and CDR2 from the germline V gene are LGHDT and YNNKEL (reference sequence).

The chain has TRBV10-3 and TRBJ2-1, with TRBD2 matching over 16 bases. The junction had 6 bases not matched to a gene; V was cut back by 3 bases and J by 7 bases. The CDR3 contains 17 residues. The germline V gene encodes CDR1 ENHRY and CDR2 SYGVKD. CDR3 bases: TGTGCCATCAGTGAATTCGGGACTAGCGGGGGGGCAAATGAGCAGTTCTTC. Amino acids: CAISEFGTSGGANEQFF.

The genes are TRBV10-2 and TRBJ1-2; possible D gene TRBD1, 5 bases. V lost 3 bases, J lost 5 bases, and 16 bases lay in between. CDR1 is WSHSY and CDR2 is SAAADI in the germline V gene. CDR3 length equals 15 residues. CDR3 in amino acids: CASSDWQGAVYGYTF. The CDR3 bases are TGCGCCAGCAGTGATTGGCAGGGCGCCGTATATGGCTACACCTTC.

The J gene is TRBJ1-2, the V gene TRBV10-2, with no clear D. Trimming took 6 bases from V and 7 from J, leaving 21 bases between them. This CDR3 spans 15 amino acids. Germline V gene sequence: CDR1 WSHSY, CDR2 SAAADI. CDR3 DNA sequence: TGCGCCAGCAGCCCCAGTTCGGGGAGGGTACGTGGCTACACCTTC. Translation: CASSPSSGRVRGYTF.

There are a few counts of this clone. The CDR3 coding sequence is TGTGCCAGCAGCGGGGAGACTTATGGCTACACCTTC. Amino acid sequence: CASSGETYGYTF. The chain joins TRBV2 to TRBJ1-2; D uncertain. The germline V gene has CDR1 SNHLY and CDR2 FYNNEI. Trimming pared 6 bases from V and 5 bases from J, leaving 10 bases between. This CDR3 contains 12 residues.

This clone was picked up a small number of times. J is TRBJ1-5 and V is TRBV7-8, with D unclear. Per germline, CDR1 SGHVS and CDR2 FQNEAQ. Trimming cost V 0 bases and J 0 bases, with 9 bases left between them. CDR3 length equals 16 residues. DNA for the CDR3: TGTGCCAGCAGCTTAGCGCGAACTACTAGCAATCAGCCCCAGCATTTT. Translated: CASSLARTTSNQPQHF.

The chain links TRBV5-4 to TRBJ2-5; possibly TRBD1 for D (6 bases). The germline V and J ends were trimmed by 0 bases and 1 base, with 10 bases remaining between them. CDR1 and CDR2 (germline): SGHNT, YYREEE (reference sequence). The CDR3 has 15 amino acids. This CDR3 reads CASSLADRFQETQYF. CDR3 in DNA: TGTGCCAGCAGCTTGGCTGACAGGTTCCAAGAGACCCAGTACTTC.

The V call is TRBV15, the J call TRBJ1-1; a possible D gene is TRBD1 (6 bases). This CDR3 is 17 amino acids long. The V end lost 0 bases, the J end lost 1 base, and 15 bases lay between the germline ends. Germline V lookup: CDR1 LNHNV, CDR2 YYDKDF (reference sequence). The DNA for the CDR3 is TGTGCCACCAGCAGAGAGCGGGGGCGGAGGTGGAACACTGAAGCTTTCTTT. Amino acid sequence: CATSRERGRRWNTEAFF. Using reference TRBV15 and TRBJ1-1 for the parts outside the CDR3, the full variable domain is DAMVIQNPRYQVTQFGKPVTLSCSQTLNHNVMYWYQQKSSQAPKLLFHYYDKDFNNEADTPDNFQSRRPNTSFCFLDIRSPGLGDTAMYLCATSRERGRRWNTEAFFGQGTRLTVV.

The rearrangement joins TRBV7-2 to TRBJ2-7; 7 nucleotides line up with TRBD1. The CDR3 extends over 13 amino acids. V was clipped by 3 bases and J by 9 bases; unmatched bases: 8. CDR1 is SGHTA and CDR2 is FQGNSA in the germline V gene. The chain's CDR3 is CASSFDRVQGQYF. The DNA for the CDR3 is TGTGCCAGCAGCTTCGACAGGGTACAGGGGCAGTACTTC.

This rearrangement joins TRBV19 to TRBJ2-3; the match to TRBD2 covers 9 bases. Germline assignment: CDR1 LNHDA and CDR2 SQIVND (reference sequence). Losses at the gene ends were 5 bases for V and 3 bases for J; bases not matched to a gene: 3. There are 14 residues in the CDR3. The CDR3 nucleotides are TGTGCCAGTAGTCCGGGACTAGCAACAGATACGCAGTATTTT. Protein product: CASSPGLATDTQYF.

The chain recombines TRBV5-1 with TRBJ2-3, with a tentative D call TRBD1 (5 bases). Germline V gives CDR1 SGHRS, CDR2 YFSETQ. This CDR3 has 14 amino acids. V lost 0 bases and J 1 base, leaving 6 bases between the germline ends. The CDR3 sequence: CASSLGGGTDTQYF. CDR3 nucleotide sequence: TGCGCCAGCAGCTTGGGGGGCGGCACAGATACGCAGTATTTT.

As concerns this clone: The junction departs from germline at one end; a sequencing error may be responsible. The chain links TRBV14 to TRBJ1-2, with 7 bases fitting TRBD1. Per germline, CDR1 SGHDN and CDR2 FVKESK. This CDR3 has 13 residues. The CDR3 is CATSRQGENGYTF. As DNA, the CDR3 is TGTGCCACCAGCAGACAGGGCGAGAATGGCTACACCTTC.

The gene calls are TRBV25-1 and TRBJ1-5; D is possibly TRBD1 (6 bases). This CDR3 contains 14 residues. V lost 5 bases to trimming and J lost 3 bases, with 11 bases between them. From germline, CDR1 is MGHDK and CDR2 SYGVNS. The chain's CDR3 is CASSRTGPNQPQHF. In nucleotides, the CDR3 is TGTGCCAGCAGTAGAACAGGGCCCAATCAGCCCCAGCATTTT.

The chain links TRBV24-1 to TRBJ2-3, with 7 bases identical to TRBD2. The germline gives CDR1 KGHDR, CDR2 SFDVKD. CDR3 length: 16 residues. With 0 bases clipped from V and 1 base from J, the junction kept 3 bases outside the gene matches. The CDR3 DNA follows: TGTGCCACCAGTGATTTGGGGGGGGGTCGCACAGATACGCAGTATTTT. It encodes CATSDLGGGRTDTQYF.

The chain employs TRBV29-1 and TRBJ1-5; D is unresolved. The germline V gene has CDR1 SQVTM and CDR2 ANQGSEA. This CDR3 spans 12 amino acids. The V gene lost 4 bases and the J gene lost 4 bases, with 8 bases spanning the gap. The CDR3 nucleotides are TGCAGCGTTGCGGAGGGAAATCAGCCCCAGCATTTT. The encoded protein is CSVAEGNQPQHF.

The CDR3: CASSIQRGPDYGYTF. CDR3 coding DNA: TGTGCCAGTAGTATACAAAGGGGGCCCGACTATGGCTACACCTTC. The chain is built from TRBV19 and TRBJ1-2; TRBD1 agrees at 7 bases. Germline CDR1 and CDR2: LNHDA and SQIVND (reference sequence). J gave up 3 bases and V 2 bases, and 6 bases lay outside the gene matches. This CDR3 spans 15 amino acids. The full variable domain, completed using reference TRBV19 and TRBJ1-2, is DGGITQSPKYLFRKEGQNVTLSCEQNLNHDAMYWYRQDPGQGLRLIYYSQIVNDFQKGDIAEGYSVSREKKESFPLTVTSAQKNPTAFYLCASSIQRGPDYGYTFGSGTRLTVV.

Turning to this clone: One end of the junction is discordant with germline, which a read error may explain. This CDR3 reads CASSESGTNTQYF. The CDR3 nucleotides are TGTGCCAGCAGTGAAAGCGGCACAAATACGCAGTATTTT. The chain recombines TRBV12-3 or TRBV12-4 with TRBJ2-3, with D perhaps matching TRBD2 (5 bases). The CDR3 is 13 residues long.

V and J are TRBV29-1 and TRBJ1-5, with a tentative D call TRBD1 (5 bases). Germline V CDR1 and CDR2: SQVTM, ANQGSEA. This CDR3 spans 13 amino acids. V was clipped by 7 bases and J by 4 bases, with 14 bases between them. In nucleotides, the CDR3 is TGCAGCGCAGGATGGGGCCTTAATCAGCCCCAGCATTTT. Its protein product is CSAGWGLNQPQHF.

About this clone: A junction end diverges from the germline sequence, so it may reflect a read error. The chain links TRBV28 to TRBJ2-4; D might be TRBD2 (6 bases). The CDR3 consists of 13 residues. CDR1 and CDR2 (germline): MDHEN, SYDVKM. CDR3: CASSFSSGIGGHF. In DNA form, the CDR3 reads TGTGCCAGCAGTTTTTCATCTGGAATCGGAGGGCACTTC. Complete variable domain (other parts from reference TRBV28 and TRBJ2-4): DVKVTQSSRYLVKRTGEKVFLECVQDMDHENMFWYRQDPGLGLRLIYFSYDVKMKEKGDIPEGYSVSREKKERFSLILESASTNQTSMYLCASSFSSGIGGHFGAGTRLSVL.

The V and J genes are TRBV11-3 and TRBJ1-1, with 8 bases fitting TRBD1. The CDR3 totals 12 residues. Germline V lookup: CDR1 SGHNT, CDR2 YENEEA. The junction had 3 bases not matched to a gene; V was cut back by 4 bases and J by 8 bases. In DNA, the CDR3 is TGTGCCAGCAGCTCCGACAGGGGCGAAGCTTTCTTT. Translation gives CASSSDRGEAFF.

This clone is large. This chain connects TRBV7-9 to TRBJ2-7, with TRBD1 identical over 12 bases. The CDR3 consists of 15 residues. Germline assignment: CDR1 SEHNR and CDR2 FQNEAQ (reference sequence). With 4 bases clipped from V and 3 bases from J, the junction kept 4 bases outside the gene matches. The CDR3 sequence: CASSSRDRGLYEQYF. CDR3 in DNA: TGTGCCAGCAGCTCCCGGGACAGGGGGCTCTACGAGCAGTACTTC.

The chain combines TRBV6-5 with TRBJ2-7; 7 bases match TRBD2. V trimming: 5 bases; J trimming: 2 bases; junction bases outside the gene matches: 9. CDR1 and CDR2 from the germline V gene are MNHEY and SVGAGI. The CDR3 is made up of 15 amino acids. The CDR3: CASSPTRGWTYEQYF. The DNA of the CDR3 is TGTGCCAGCAGTCCCACGCGGGGGTGGACCTACGAGCAGTACTTC.